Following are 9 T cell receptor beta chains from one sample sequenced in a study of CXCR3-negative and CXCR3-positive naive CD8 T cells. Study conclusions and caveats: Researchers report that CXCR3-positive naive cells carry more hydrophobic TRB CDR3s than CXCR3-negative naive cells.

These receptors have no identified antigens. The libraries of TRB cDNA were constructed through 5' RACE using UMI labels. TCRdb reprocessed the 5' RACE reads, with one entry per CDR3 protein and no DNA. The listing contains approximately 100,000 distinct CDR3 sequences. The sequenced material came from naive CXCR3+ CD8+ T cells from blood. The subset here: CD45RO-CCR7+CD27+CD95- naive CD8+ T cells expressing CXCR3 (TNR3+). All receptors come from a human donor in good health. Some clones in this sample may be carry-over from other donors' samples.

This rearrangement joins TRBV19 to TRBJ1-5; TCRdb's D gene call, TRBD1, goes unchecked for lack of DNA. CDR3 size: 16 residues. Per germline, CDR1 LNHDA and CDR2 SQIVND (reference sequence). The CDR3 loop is CASSPSTGRSNQPQHF.

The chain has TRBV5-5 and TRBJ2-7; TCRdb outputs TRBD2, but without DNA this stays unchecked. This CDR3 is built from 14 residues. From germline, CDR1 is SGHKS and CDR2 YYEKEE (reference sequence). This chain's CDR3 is CASSLEGPDYEQYF.

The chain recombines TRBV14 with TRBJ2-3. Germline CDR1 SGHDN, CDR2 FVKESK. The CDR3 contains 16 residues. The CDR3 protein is CASSQDWTSGTDTQYF.

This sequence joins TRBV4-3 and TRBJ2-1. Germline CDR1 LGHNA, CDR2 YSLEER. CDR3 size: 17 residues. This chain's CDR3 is CASSRPTDGRTANEQFF.

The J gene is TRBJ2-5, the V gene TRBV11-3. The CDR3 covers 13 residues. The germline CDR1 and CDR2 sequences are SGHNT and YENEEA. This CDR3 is CASSLDPSETQYF.

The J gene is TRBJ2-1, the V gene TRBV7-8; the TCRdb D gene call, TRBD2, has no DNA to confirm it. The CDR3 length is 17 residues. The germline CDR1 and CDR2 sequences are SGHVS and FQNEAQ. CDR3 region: CASSLVLAGSSYNEQFF.

CDR3 sequence: CASSAREQGVSGELFF. The chain joins TRBV9 to TRBJ2-2; the TRBD1 assignment by TCRdb is unverifiable without DNA. Germline assignment: CDR1 SGDLS and CDR2 YYNGEE. The CDR3 consists of 16 residues.

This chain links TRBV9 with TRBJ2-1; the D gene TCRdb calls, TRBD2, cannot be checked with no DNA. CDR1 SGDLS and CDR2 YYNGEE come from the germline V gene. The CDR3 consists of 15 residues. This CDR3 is CASSVVGWASGEQFF.

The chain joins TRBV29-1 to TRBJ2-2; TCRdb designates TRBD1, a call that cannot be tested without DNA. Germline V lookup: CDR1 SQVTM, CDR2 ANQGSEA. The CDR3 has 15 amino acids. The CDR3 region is CSVPRTGGLGGELFF.